These 21 T cell receptor beta chains came from one sample sequenced in a study of CD8 T cells in ankylosing spondylitis. One entry per CDR3 protein, called by TCRdb with MiXCR from the 5' RACE reads. The data show fewer than 150,000 distinct CDR3 sequences, about 6.7% seen once. The sequenced sample was blood, either unsorted or a sorted T cell fraction (not recorded which). The receptors originated from a female donor with ankylosing spondylitis or in good health (not recorded which).

This clonotype was picked up many times. The chain joins TRBV9 to TRBJ2-1; 11 positions match TRBD2. The V gene end was trimmed by 3 bases and the J gene end by 6 bases; junction bases not matched to a gene: 5. The CDR3 is 15 residues long. Germline V CDR1 and CDR2: SGDLS, YYNGEE. This CDR3 is CASSGAGTSGNEQFF. In DNA form, the CDR3 reads TGTGCCAGCAGCGGCGCCGGGACTAGCGGCAATGAGCAGTTCTTC.

This clonotype was recorded at least ten times. The chain employs TRBV5-1 and TRBJ1-2; no definite D call. The CDR3 extends over 13 amino acids. Deletions cut 0 bases from V and 4 bases from J, with 7 bases between. The germline V gene encodes CDR1 SGHRS and CDR2 YFSETQ. DNA of the CDR3: TGCGCCAGCAGCTTGGGACGGCTCTATGGCTACACCTTC. Translated, it gives CASSLGRLYGYTF.

The chain recombines TRBV10-3 with TRBJ2-1; 13 bases map to TRBD2. CDR3 length: 15 amino acids. J was trimmed by 8 bases and V by 6 bases; bases with no gene match: 7. The V gene's germline CDR1 is ENHRY and CDR2 SYGVKD. This CDR3 is CAIRQLAGGRDEQFF. CDR3 nucleotide sequence: TGTGCCATCAGGCAACTAGCGGGGGGGCGCGATGAGCAGTTCTTC.

The chain carries TRBV6-5 and TRBJ1-2, with TRBD1 matching 10 bases. Germline-derived CDR1 and CDR2 are MNHEY and SVGAGI. With V trimmed by 0 bases and J by 4 bases, 8 bases remained unmatched. This CDR3 region has 17 residues. CDR3 loop: CASSYSIWTGGFYGYTF. The CDR3 region has the DNA TGTGCCAGCAGTTACTCGATTTGGACAGGGGGTTTCTATGGCTACACCTTC.

The table lists this clonotype with many counts. The CDR3 nucleotides are TGCGCCAGCAGCTTGGCCGGGCAGCAAGAGACCCAGTACTTC. As protein: CASSLAGQQETQYF. The gene calls are TRBV5-1 and TRBJ2-5; D uncertain. The CDR3 contains 14 residues. Trimming left V 0 bases short and J 2 bases short, with 8 bases between. CDR1 and CDR2 (germline): SGHRS, YFSETQ.

Only a few counts were recorded for this clonotype. CDR3 loop: CASSSGGLPAGGYTF. CDR3 nucleotides: TGTGCCAGCAGCTCAGGTGGGCTCCCGGCGGGAGGCTACACCTTC. The genes are TRBV7-1 and TRBJ1-2; the D is unclear. TRBV7-1 is an ORF, with its function uncertain. V lost 1 base and J 8 bases, leaving 17 bases between the germline ends. This CDR3 spans 15 amino acids.

The gene calls are TRBV29-1 and TRBJ2-7; no firm D call. The V gene's germline CDR1 is SQVTM and CDR2 ANQGSEA. CDR3 size: 11 residues. Trimming pared 4 bases from V and 2 bases from J, leaving 6 bases between. Here the CDR3 DNA reads TGCAGCGTTGGAGAGACCTACGAGCAGTACTTC. It encodes CSVGETYEQYF.

In this sample, this clonotype turned up many times. The chain employs TRBV4-1 and TRBJ2-3; 8 positions match TRBD1. CDR1 and CDR2 (germline): MGHRA, YSYEKL. With 4 bases clipped from V and 4 bases from J, the junction kept 4 bases outside the gene matches. The CDR3 covers 14 residues. CDR3 protein: CASSPDRAPDTQYF. CDR3 DNA sequence: TGCGCCAGCAGCCCGGACAGGGCTCCAGATACGCAGTATTTT.

The chain employs TRBV7-9 and TRBJ1-2, with D unresolved. V gave up 5 bases and J gave up 3 bases, with 22 bases separating them. The CDR3 length is 17 residues. Germline assignment: CDR1 SEHNR and CDR2 FQNEAQ (reference sequence). This CDR3 is CASSLPASSPGDYGYTF. The CDR3 nucleotides are TGTGCCAGCAGCCTCCCGGCTAGCAGCCCCGGGGACTATGGCTACACCTTC.

This clonotype was detected many times. The rearrangement uses TRBV4-2 and TRBJ2-1; D call uncertain. CDR1 LGHNA and CDR2 YNFKEQ come from the germline V gene. V lost 1 base and J lost 2, with 6 bases in between. The length of the CDR3 is 14 residues. CDR3 bases: TGTGCCAGCAGCCAAGGCCTAACCTACAATGAGCAGTTCTTC. It is translated as CASSQGLTYNEQFF.

The sample holds many counts of this clonotype. The chain carries TRBV7-9 and TRBJ2-4, with TRBD2 as a possible D gene (5 bases). The CDR3 consists of 14 residues. V lost 6 bases and J lost 5, with 14 bases in between. Germline values: CDR1 SEHNR, CDR2 FQNEAQ (reference sequence). For the CDR3, the DNA is TGTGCCAGCAGTCGAACGGACGGGGAAAACATTCAGTACTTC. It is translated as CASSRTDGENIQYF.

This clonotype was detected many times. The V and J genes are TRBV27 and TRBJ1-1, with TRBD1 matching 7 bases. V gave up 8 bases and J gave up 1 base; unmatched junction bases: 7. The germline CDR1 and CDR2 sequences are MNHEY and SMNVEV (reference sequence). This CDR3 is built from 14 residues. The CDR3 reads CASFYRQGNTEAFF. The CDR3 DNA reads as TGTGCCAGCTTCTACAGACAGGGGAACACTGAAGCTTTCTTT.

This clonotype has at least ten counts. This sequence joins TRBV7-2 and TRBJ2-5; the match to TRBD2 covers 7 bases. The V gene's germline CDR1 is SGHTA and CDR2 FQGNSA. V was clipped by 5 bases and J by 3 bases; unmatched bases: 3. The CDR3 has 13 amino acids. The CDR3 sequence: CASSKGTKETQYF. The CDR3 bases are TGTGCCAGCAGCAAGGGGACTAAAGAGACCCAGTACTTC.

In this sample, this clonotype turned up many times. The gene calls are TRBV15 and TRBJ1-3, with TRBD1 as a possible D gene (6 bases). Trimming cost V 2 bases and J 2 bases, with 13 bases left between them. Germline V gene sequence: CDR1 LNHNV, CDR2 YYDKDF (reference sequence). This CDR3 spans 16 amino acids. DNA of the CDR3: TGTGCCACCAGCAGAAGTGGACAGATTACTGGAAACACCATATATTTT. Translated: CATSRSGQITGNTIYF.

In its sample, this clonotype was seen many times. V usage is TRBV5-1 and J usage is TRBJ1-3; the D gene is possibly TRBD1 (6 bases). The CDR3 runs 14 residues. The germline V gene encodes CDR1 SGHRS and CDR2 YFSETQ. With 4 bases removed from V and 4 bases from J, the gap between germline ends came to 12 bases. The CDR3 bases are TGCGCCAGCAGCGCCGGGACACCCGGAAACACCATATATTTT. Residues: CASSAGTPGNTIYF. The variable domain in full, with the rest retrieved from reference TRBV5-1 and TRBJ1-3, is KAGVTQTPRYLIKTRGQQVTLSCSPISGHRSVSWYQQTPGQGLQFLFEYFSETQRNKGNFPGRFSGRQFSNSRSEMNVSTLELGDSALYLCASSAGTPGNTIYFGEGSWLTVV.

This clonotype was detected many times. V gene TRBV5-1 combines with J gene TRBJ1-3; a possible D gene is TRBD1 (6 bases). Trimming left V 2 bases short and J 6 bases short, with 15 bases between. Germline V CDR1 and CDR2: SGHRS, YFSETQ. The CDR3 extends over 15 amino acids. CDR3 sequence reads: CASSFGGQRENTIYF. The CDR3 nucleotides are TGCGCCAGCAGCTTTGGAGGACAGCGAGAAAACACCATATATTTT.

This clonotype was observed at least ten times. This chain joins TRBV7-9 and TRBJ1-2; D might be TRBD1 (5 bases). Germline values: CDR1 SEHNR, CDR2 FQNEAQ (reference sequence). The CDR3 covers 14 residues. V lost 3 bases and J lost 7, with 15 bases in between. CDR3 sequence (DNA): TGTGCCAGCAGCTTCACCGGGACGGTCTCTGGCTACACCTTC. As protein: CASSFTGTVSGYTF.

This sequence joins TRBV5-6 and TRBJ1-2; D uncertain. From germline, CDR1 is SGHDT and CDR2 YYEEEE. This CDR3 region has 12 residues. Deletions cut 0 bases from V and 6 bases from J, with 6 bases between. Here the CDR3 DNA reads TGTGCCAGCAGCTTGGTACAAAATGGCTACACCTTC. This encodes CASSLVQNGYTF.

This clonotype was counted many times. This CDR3 is CASSPRSNSYNSPLHF. The CDR3 DNA is TGTGCCAGCAGCCCACGATCTAACTCCTATAATTCACCCCTCCACTTT. The chain employs TRBV7-6 and TRBJ1-6; D ambiguous. V dropped 5 bases and J dropped 0 bases, with 11 bases sitting between them. The CDR3 loop spans 16 amino acids. Looked up from germline, CDR1 is SGHVS and CDR2 is FNYEAQ.

Many counts were recorded for this clonotype. The V gene is TRBV3-1, the J gene TRBJ2-1; a weak D match, TRBD1 (5 bases). Germline CDR1 LGHDT, CDR2 YNNKEL (reference sequence). V dropped 1 base and J dropped 0 bases, with 10 bases sitting between them. This CDR3 comprises 16 residues. CDR3 nucleotide sequence: TGTGCCAGCAGCCAAGGGGTAAGGGGCTCCTACAATGAGCAGTTCTTC. Translated: CASSQGVRGSYNEQFF.

There are many counts of this clonotype. J is TRBJ1-5 and V is TRBV7-6, with 7 positions matching TRBD1. The V and J ends lost 1 base and 1 base, in that order; junction bases with no gene match: 4. Per germline, CDR1 SGHVS and CDR2 FNYEAQ. The CDR3 contains 16 residues. CDR3 residues: CASSLEPTGSNQPQHF. Written as DNA, the CDR3 is TGTGCCAGCAGCTTAGAGCCGACAGGGAGCAATCAGCCCCAGCATTTT.